The 16 T cell receptor beta chains listed next were all sequenced from one sample in a study of blood T cell repertoires in COVID-19. The method was immunoSEQ multiplex PCR; TCRdb's version includes in-frame clones alone and lacks a portion of them. The data hold about 160,000 clones, with over 80% observed a single time. Material for sequencing was peripheral blood. The receptors originated from a woman aged 80 or older with active or convalescent COVID-19.

There are a few counts of this clone. Other DNA sequences from this sample encode an identical CDR3 as well. This rearrangement joins TRBV5-1 to TRBJ2-7; the D gene is possibly TRBD1 (5 bases). This CDR3 is 13 amino acids long. The germline V and J ends were trimmed by 0 bases and 5 bases, with 9 bases remaining between them. CDR1 is SGHRS, CDR2 YFSETQ, per germline. The chain's CDR3 is CASSLDRRDEQYF. DNA of the CDR3: TGCGCCAGCAGCTTGGACAGGAGAGACGAGCAGTACTTC. Combining the CDR3 with reference TRBV5-1 and TRBJ2-7 gives the whole variable domain KAGVTQTPRYLIKTRGQQVTLSCSPISGHRSVSWYQQTPGQGLQFLFEYFSETQRNKGNFPGRFSGRQFSNSRSEMNVSTLELGDSALYLCASSLDRRDEQYFGPGTRLTVT.

This chain joins TRBV12-3 or TRBV12-4 and TRBJ1-4; D remains ambiguous. V dropped 4 bases and J dropped 8 bases, with 11 bases sitting between them. This CDR3 has 13 residues. For the CDR3, the DNA is TGTGCCAGCAGTTCCGGAGGAGGCGAAAAACTGTTTTTT. This gives the protein CASSSGGGEKLFF.

The chain uses TRBV29-1 and TRBJ2-1; no reliable D call. Germline CDR1 SQVTM, CDR2 ANQGSEA. The ends were cut back, 0 bases at V and 8 bases at J, with 14 bases in the middle. The length of the CDR3 is 14 residues. CDR3 protein: CSVEDRSRVDEQFF. Written as DNA, the CDR3 is TGCAGCGTTGAAGACCGTTCTAGAGTAGATGAGCAGTTCTTC.

V is TRBV7-2 and J is TRBJ1-4, with 9 bases identical to TRBD1. J was trimmed by 8 bases and V by 1 base; bases with no gene match: 5. This CDR3 is 15 amino acids long. Germline V lookup: CDR1 SGHTA, CDR2 FQGNSA. In nucleotides, the CDR3 is TGTGCCAGCAGCTTAGGGGACAGGGACGCCGAAAAACTGTTTTTT. Translated, it gives CASSLGDRDAEKLFF.

The chain is built from TRBV30 and TRBJ2-7, with D possibly matching TRBD1 (6 bases). V shed 2 bases and J shed 6 bases, with 11 bases lying between them. This CDR3 contains 12 residues. Per the germline V gene, CDR1 is GTSNPN and CDR2 is SVGIG (reference sequence). The CDR3 reads CAWSPGVSEQYF. CDR3 DNA: TGTGCCTGGAGTCCAGGGGTCTCCGAGCAGTACTTC.

Remarks on this clone: At one of its ends the junction is not consistent with the germline gene, which may arise from a read error. The chain uses TRBV7-7 and TRBJ1-1; the D gene is possibly TRBD1 (5 bases). The V gene's germline CDR1 is SSHAT and CDR2 FNYEAQ (reference sequence). This CDR3 has 13 residues. The DNA for the CDR3 is TGTGCTAGCAGCTCAGGGATGAACACTGAAGCTTTCTTT. Translating gives CASSSGMNTEAFF.

The chain uses TRBV14 and TRBJ1-2; D may be TRBD1 (5 bases). V gave up 6 bases and J gave up 4 bases, with 15 bases separating them. Germline CDR1 and CDR2: SGHDN and FVKESK. The CDR3 is made up of 14 amino acids. CDR3 region: CASSQQGDSYGYTF. DNA for the CDR3: TGTGCCAGCAGTCAACAAGGGGACTCCTATGGCTACACCTTC.

The chain employs TRBV25-1 and TRBJ1-1; TRBD1 matches at 7 bases. Looked up from germline, CDR1 is MGHDK and CDR2 is SYGVNS. After removal of 3 bases from V and 6 bases from J, the junction contained 10 bases not matched to a gene. This CDR3 comprises 15 residues. The CDR3 reads CASSEWETGRPEAFF. The CDR3 DNA is TGTGCCAGCAGTGAGTGGGAGACAGGGCGACCTGAAGCTTTCTTT.

The CDR3 region is CASSLGQFYGYTF. DNA for the CDR3: TGTGCCAGCAGTTTAGGGCAGTTCTATGGCTACACCTTC. J is TRBJ1-2 and V is TRBV27, with D unresolved. CDR3 length equals 13 residues. Germline loops: CDR1 MNHEY, CDR2 SMNVEV (reference sequence). Trimming cost V 2 bases and J 4 bases, with 8 bases left between them.

The rearrangement uses TRBV7-2 and TRBJ1-2; D is possibly TRBD1 (6 bases). CDR1 is SGHTA, CDR2 FQGNSA, per germline. There are 14 residues in the CDR3. V lost 5 bases and J 7 bases, leaving 17 bases between the germline ends. The CDR3 here is CASSASTGLGGYTF. CDR3 sequence (DNA): TGTGCCAGCAGCGCCTCGACAGGTCTAGGTGGCTACACCTTC.

This chain connects TRBV6-2 or TRBV6-3 to TRBJ1-1, with D possibly TRBD1 on 6 matching bases. V was trimmed by 1 base and J by 4 bases, leaving 13 bases between them. Germline V lookup: CDR1 MNHEY, CDR2 SVGEGT. The CDR3 sequence is 15 residues long. The CDR3 region has the DNA TGTGCCAGCAGTTACTGGGGACAATCCATCACTGAAGCTTTCTTT. Its protein is CASSYWGQSITEAFF.

V is TRBV29-1 and J is TRBJ2-3, with TRBD2 matching over 12 bases. Germline V gene lookup returns CDR1 SQVTM and CDR2 ANQGSEA. The J segment lost 4 bases and the V segment lost 4 bases, leaving 6 bases of the junction unmatched. This CDR3 is 15 amino acids long. The CDR3 reads CSVAPTSGGSDTQYF. The CDR3, as DNA: TGCAGCGTTGCACCGACTAGCGGGGGCTCAGATACGCAGTATTTT.

The V and J genes are TRBV11-2 and TRBJ1-3; possible D gene TRBD1, 5 bases. Germline V gene sequence: CDR1 SGHAT, CDR2 FQNNGV. Trimming pared 1 base from V and 2 bases from J, leaving 6 bases between. The CDR3 contains 14 residues. The CDR3 loop is CASSLGRAGNTIYF. CDR3 DNA sequence: TGTGCCAGCAGCTTAGGCAGGGCTGGAAACACCATATATTTT.

The chain is built from TRBV2 and TRBJ2-3; D remains ambiguous. Germline values: CDR1 SNHLY, CDR2 FYNNEI. The CDR3 spans 13 residues. V shed 7 bases and J shed 9 bases, with 17 bases lying between them. CDR3 residues: CASTRDQERTQYF. CDR3 DNA: TGTGCCAGCACCCGCGACCAGGAAAGGACGCAGTATTTT.

V gene TRBV7-8 combines with J gene TRBJ2-6; tentative D call: TRBD1 (5 bases). The CDR3 loop spans 19 amino acids. Germline V gene data show CDR1 as SGHVS and CDR2 as FQNEAQ. Trimming removed 1 base from V and 8 bases from J, with 24 bases in between. CDR3 nucleotide sequence: TGTGCCAGCAGCTTAGTCCGAACGGTAGGATCTCTGGGGCCCAACGTCCTGACTTTC. It specifies CASSLVRTVGSLGPNVLTF.

The chain uses TRBV24-1 and TRBJ2-2, with TRBD1 matching 8 bases. The CDR3 contains 14 residues. Unmatched junction bases numbered 8, after V lost 7 bases and J lost 8 bases. Per the germline V gene, CDR1 is KGHDR and CDR2 is SFDVKD. The chain's CDR3 is CATSKTGERGELFF. The CDR3, as DNA: TGTGCCACCAGCAAGACAGGGGAAAGGGGGGAGCTGTTTTTT.